Given below is one TCR beta chain in context. Antigen unknown. Primers: 60 Vbeta forward and 13 Jbeta reverse. Sequenced by immunoSEQ multiplex PCR; TCRdb stores in-frame clones only, minus some. The table includes fewer than 200,000 clones, about 75% detected once. The sample comes from a study of cytomegalovirus exposure and HLA in healthy donors. The overall study: One earlier analysis, a look at 180 million or so T cells, found more than 100 million unique TCR beta sequences.

The CDR3 is 16 amino acids. J lost 4 bases, V lost 5 bases, and 11 bases had no gene match. The germline V gene encodes CDR1 LNHDA and CDR2 SQIVND (reference sequence). The study's findings and limits: Productive status was seen about 87% or about 30% of the time for most TCR beta V segments in an earlier analysis. Compared with the roughly 700-donor mean, an Asian-associated ancestry cluster reportedly had fewer N-insertions, according to a later analysis.

This sequence originates from a female donor in good health and CMV-seronegative. Sequencing input: PBMCs. The chain couples TRBV19 to TRBJ2-7, with 10 bases fitting TRBD1. The CDR3 coding sequence is TGTGCCAGTAGTGATCCTCGGACAGGGGGGTTTTACGAGCAGTACTTC. It codes for CASSDPRTGGFYEQYF.